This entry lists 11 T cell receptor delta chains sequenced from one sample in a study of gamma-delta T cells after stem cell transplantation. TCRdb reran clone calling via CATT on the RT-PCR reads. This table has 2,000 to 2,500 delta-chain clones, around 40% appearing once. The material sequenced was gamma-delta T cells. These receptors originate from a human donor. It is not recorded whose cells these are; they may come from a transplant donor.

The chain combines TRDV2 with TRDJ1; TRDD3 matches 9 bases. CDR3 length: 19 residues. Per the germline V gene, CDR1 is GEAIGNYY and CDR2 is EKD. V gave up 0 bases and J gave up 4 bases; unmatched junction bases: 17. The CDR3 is CACDTVVGDKRTEIDKLIF. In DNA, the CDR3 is TGTGCCTGTGACACCGTGGTGGGGGATAAAAGGACAGAAATCGATAAACTCATCTTT.

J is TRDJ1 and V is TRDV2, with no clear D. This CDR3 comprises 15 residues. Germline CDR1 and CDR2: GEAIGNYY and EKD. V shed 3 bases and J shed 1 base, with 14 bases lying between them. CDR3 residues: CACDPLTDRTDKLIF. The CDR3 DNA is TGTGCCTGTGACCCTCTCACGGACCGCACCGATAAACTCATCTTT.

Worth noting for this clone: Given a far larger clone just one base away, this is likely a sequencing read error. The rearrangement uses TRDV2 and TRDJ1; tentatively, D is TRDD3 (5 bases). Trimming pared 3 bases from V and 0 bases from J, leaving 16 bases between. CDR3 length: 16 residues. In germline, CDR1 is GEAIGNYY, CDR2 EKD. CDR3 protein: CACDPLSGTNTDKLIF. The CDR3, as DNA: TGTGCCTGTGACCCCCTGTCTGGGACTAACACCGATAAACTCATCTTT.

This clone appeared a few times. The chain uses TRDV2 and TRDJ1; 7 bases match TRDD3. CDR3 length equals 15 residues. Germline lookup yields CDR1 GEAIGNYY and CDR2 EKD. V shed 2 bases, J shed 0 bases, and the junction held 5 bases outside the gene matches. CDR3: CACDIVGEYTDKLIF. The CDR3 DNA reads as TGTGCCTGTGACATTGTGGGGGAGTACACCGATAAACTCATCTTT.

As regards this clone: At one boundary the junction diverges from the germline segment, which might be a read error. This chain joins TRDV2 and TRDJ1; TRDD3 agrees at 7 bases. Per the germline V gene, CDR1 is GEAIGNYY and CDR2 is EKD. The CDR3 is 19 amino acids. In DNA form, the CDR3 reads TGTGCCTGTGACCCTCTGGGGGCGATGATGGACTTTTCCACCGATAACCTCATCTTT. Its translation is CACDPLGAMMDFSTDNLIF.

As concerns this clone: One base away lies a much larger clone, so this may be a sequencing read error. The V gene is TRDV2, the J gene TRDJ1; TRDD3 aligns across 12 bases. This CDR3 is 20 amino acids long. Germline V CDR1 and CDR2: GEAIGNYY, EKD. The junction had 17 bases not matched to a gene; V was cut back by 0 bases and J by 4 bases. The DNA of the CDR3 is TGTGCCTGTGACACCGCGGAGGCTGGGGGATACGGCCCCGTGGACGATAAACTCATCTTT. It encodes CACDTAEAGGYGPVDDKLIF.

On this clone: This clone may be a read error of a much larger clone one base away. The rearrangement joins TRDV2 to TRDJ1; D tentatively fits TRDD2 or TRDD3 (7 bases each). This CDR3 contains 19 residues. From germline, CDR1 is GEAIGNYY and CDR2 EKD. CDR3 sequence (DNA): TGTGCCTATGACTTCCTAAGTTCAGCTGACGGGGATAGGACCGATAAACTCATCTTT. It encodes CAYDFLSSADGDRTDKLIF.

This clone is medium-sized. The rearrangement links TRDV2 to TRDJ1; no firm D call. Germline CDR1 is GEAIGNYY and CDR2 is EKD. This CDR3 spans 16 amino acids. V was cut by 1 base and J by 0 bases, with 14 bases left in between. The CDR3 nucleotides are TGTGCCTGTGACACGTTGGCCCCTGCGTACACCGATAAACTCATCTTT. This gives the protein CACDTLAPAYTDKLIF.

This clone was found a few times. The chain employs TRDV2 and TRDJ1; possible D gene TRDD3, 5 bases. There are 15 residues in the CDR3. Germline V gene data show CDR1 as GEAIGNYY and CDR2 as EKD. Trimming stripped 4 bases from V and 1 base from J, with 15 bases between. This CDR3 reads CACDAMGRITDKLIF. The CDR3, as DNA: TGTGCCTGTGATGCGATGGGGCGAATCACCGATAAACTCATCTTT.

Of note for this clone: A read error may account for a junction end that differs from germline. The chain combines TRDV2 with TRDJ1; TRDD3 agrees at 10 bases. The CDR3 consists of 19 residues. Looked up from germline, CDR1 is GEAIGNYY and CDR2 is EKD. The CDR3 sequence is CACDTVSGGYVGEADNLIF. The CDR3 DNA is TGTGCCTGTGACACCGTTTCCGGGGGATACGTAGGCGAAGCCGATAACCTCATCTTT.

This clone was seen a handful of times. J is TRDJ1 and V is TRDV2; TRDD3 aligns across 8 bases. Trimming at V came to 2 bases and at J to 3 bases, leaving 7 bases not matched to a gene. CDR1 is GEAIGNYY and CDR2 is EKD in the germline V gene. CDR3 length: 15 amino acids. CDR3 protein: CACDKLGDTSDKLIF. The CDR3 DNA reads TGTGCCTGTGACAAGCTAGGGGATACATCCGATAAACTCATCTTT.